This record covers a single TCR beta chain. The CDR3 has 15 amino acids. The V and J ends lost 6 bases and 0 bases, in that order; junction bases with no gene match: 6. From germline, CDR1 is MNHEY and CDR2 SMNVEV (reference sequence). Profiled with immunoSEQ multiplex PCR; TCRdb holds only in-frame clones, not every one. Among tens of thousands of clones listed, 93% were seen once. The sample is drawn from a study of control samples from healthy donors and cancer patients. The chain carries TRBV27 and TRBJ2-7, with TRBD1 matching over 9 bases. The TCR sequence derives from a woman between 50 and 59 years old with head and neck cancer. The sequenced sample was PBMCs. CDR3 sequence: CASSLGQGVSYEQYF. CDR3 in DNA: TGTGCCAGCAGCCTGGGACAGGGTGTCTCCTACGAGCAGTACTTC.